The 13 T cell receptor beta chains reported below all come from one sample, sequenced in a study of T cell responses to AZD1222 COVID-19 vaccine. The protocol was immunoSEQ multiplex PCR, while the TCRdb copy is restricted to in-frame clones and leaves out a portion. The repertoire holds under 150,000 clones, around 89% seen once, with 11% in the top ten. The sequencing here drew on peripheral blood, taken on day 0 of MenACWY control vaccination. The receptors derive from an adult in good health.

V usage is TRBV12-3 or TRBV12-4 and J usage is TRBJ2-7; D tentatively fits TRBD1 or TRBD2 (5 bases each). V lost 6 bases and J 7 bases, leaving 10 bases between the germline ends. The length of the CDR3 is 11 residues. DNA of the CDR3: TGTGCCAGCAGCCTCGGGACGGAGCAGTACTTC. It specifies CASSLGTEQYF.

The rearrangement uses TRBV29-1 and TRBJ1-2; 8 bases are shared with TRBD1. J gave up 3 bases and V 4 bases, and 4 bases lay outside the gene matches. This CDR3 is built from 13 residues. Germline CDR1 and CDR2: SQVTM and ANQGSEA. This CDR3 reads CSVGGQGHYGYTF. The CDR3 DNA is TGCAGCGTTGGAGGACAGGGACACTATGGCTACACCTTC. Combining the CDR3 with reference TRBV29-1 and TRBJ1-2 gives the whole variable domain SAVISQKPSRDICQRGTSLTIQCQVDSQVTMMFWYRQQPGQSLTLIATANQGSEATYESGFVIDKFPISRPNLTFSTLTVSNMSPEDSSIYLCSVGGQGHYGYTFGSGTRLTVV.

In the case of this clone: Compared with germline, one end of the junction differs, possibly owing to a read error. This chain links TRBV12-3 or TRBV12-4 with TRBJ2-2; D is perhaps TRBD2 (5 bases). There are 13 residues in the CDR3. The CDR3 here is CASSLAGPGELFF. For the CDR3, the DNA is TGTGCCAGCAGTCTAGCCGGCCCCGGGGAGCTGTTTTTT.

The gene calls are TRBV30 and TRBJ1-1; D remains ambiguous. This CDR3 is 13 amino acids long. The germline gives CDR1 GTSNPN, CDR2 SVGIG (reference sequence). V shed 0 bases and J shed 5 bases, with 10 bases lying between them. DNA of the CDR3: TGTGCCTGGAGTGTACTTAGTGAGACTGAAGCTTTCTTT. Translated, it gives CAWSVLSETEAFF.

The V call is TRBV5-1, the J call TRBJ2-1; 8 bases agree with TRBD2. J was trimmed by 0 bases and V by 2 bases; bases with no gene match: 10. CDR1 and CDR2 from the germline V gene are SGHRS and YFSETQ. The CDR3 contains 18 residues. The CDR3 nucleotides read TGCGCCAGCAGCTTTCGTCTTAGCGGGACTCACTCCTACAATGAGCAGTTCTTC. Its translation: CASSFRLSGTHSYNEQFF. The complete variable domain, with remaining parts taken from reference TRBV5-1 and TRBJ2-1, reads KAGVTQTPRYLIKTRGQQVTLSCSPISGHRSVSWYQQTPGQGLQFLFEYFSETQRNKGNFPGRFSGRQFSNSRSEMNVSTLELGDSALYLCASSFRLSGTHSYNEQFFGPGTRLTVL.

In its sample, this clone was seen a few times. The V and J genes are TRBV6-6 and TRBJ1-2; TRBD1 is a possible D gene (6 bases). V lost 5 bases, J lost 4 bases, and 20 bases lay in between. The CDR3 consists of 16 residues. The V gene's germline CDR1 is MNHNY and CDR2 SVGAGI (reference sequence). The CDR3 loop reads CASSTTTGLEVYGYTF. The CDR3 DNA reads TGTGCCAGCAGTACAACGACAGGTTTGGAAGTCTATGGCTACACCTTC.

Written as DNA, the CDR3 is TGTGCCAGCAGTTACGCAGACGCCAACTATGGCTACACCTTC. Protein sequence: CASSYADANYGYTF. The V and J genes are TRBV6-5 and TRBJ1-2; no reliable D call. CDR3 length equals 14 residues. CDR1 and CDR2 from the germline V gene are MNHEY and SVGAGI. V was pared by 2 bases and J by 2 bases, with 9 bases between.

The chain recombines TRBV24-1 with TRBJ1-2; possibly TRBD1 for D (6 bases). CDR1 is KGHDR and CDR2 is SFDVKD in the germline V gene. V was clipped by 4 bases and J by 8 bases, with 13 bases between them. CDR3 length: 13 residues. CDR3 sequence (DNA): TGTGCCACCAGTGACTCAGGGGTGGAAGGCTACACCTTC. Translating gives CATSDSGVEGYTF.

The rearrangement uses TRBV11-2 and TRBJ2-2; the match to TRBD1 covers 7 bases. This CDR3 spans 15 amino acids. J was trimmed by 5 bases and V by 1 base; bases with no gene match: 4. CDR1 and CDR2 (germline): SGHAT, FQNNGV. The CDR3 spells CASSLVQGKTGELFF. Here the CDR3 DNA reads TGTGCCAGCAGCTTAGTACAGGGGAAAACCGGGGAGCTGTTTTTT.

The chain combines TRBV27 with TRBJ2-3, with 7 bases lining up with TRBD2. The CDR3 has 14 amino acids. V gave up 3 bases and J gave up 5 bases; unmatched junction bases: 5. In germline, CDR1 is MNHEY, CDR2 SMNVEV (reference sequence). DNA of the CDR3: TGTGCCAGCAGTTTTAGCGGGTCAGGAGATACGCAGTATTTT. This translates into CASSFSGSGDTQYF.

CDR3 nucleotide sequence: TGTGCCAGCAGCCCCATGGAGGGGGCAAGATACGAGCAGTACTTC. It specifies CASSPMEGARYEQYF. The V and J genes are TRBV11-3 and TRBJ2-7; a possible D gene is TRBD1 (7 bases). Trimming cost V 5 bases and J 4 bases, with 18 bases left between them. Germline values: CDR1 SGHNT, CDR2 YENEEA. The CDR3 spans 15 residues.

This sequence joins TRBV9 and TRBJ2-5; D unclear. The V gene lost 0 bases and the J gene lost 2 bases, with 5 bases spanning the gap. Germline V CDR1 and CDR2: SGDLS, YYNGEE. The CDR3 has 13 residues. The DNA for the CDR3 is TGTGCCAGCAGCGTAGCAGGTCAAGAGACCCAGTACTTC. As protein: CASSVAGQETQYF.

The chain has TRBV5-4 and TRBJ2-1; D is undetermined. The CDR3 is 15 residues long. Germline V gene data show CDR1 as SGHNT and CDR2 as YYREEE (reference sequence). Trimming left V 2 bases short and J 0 bases short, with 9 bases between. CDR3 in DNA: TGTGCCAGCAGCTTAGACACAAACTCCTACAATGAGCAGTTCTTC. Amino acids: CASSLDTNSYNEQFF.